Presented here are 10 T cell receptor beta chains from one specimen sequenced in a study of OX40 agonist ivuxolimab in advanced cancers. Sequenced by immunoSEQ multiplex PCR; TCRdb stores in-frame clones only, minus some. The data contain about 47,000 clones, under 90% of them singletons. The specimen comprised CD4+ or CD8+ T cells sorted from blood, sampled in a trial of the OX40 agonist ivuxolimab. The source is an adult with an advanced solid tumor such as melanoma, head and neck, liver or kidney cancer.

This sequence joins TRBV2 and TRBJ1-1, with a tentative D call TRBD1 (5 bases). This CDR3 has 15 amino acids. V shed 3 bases and J shed 0 bases, with 11 bases lying between them. Germline lookup yields CDR1 SNHLY and CDR2 FYNNEI. CDR3 sequence (DNA): TGTGCCAGCAGTGACCCCGCAGGGCTGAACACTGAAGCTTTCTTT. Its translation is CASSDPAGLNTEAFF.

The chain uses TRBV9 and TRBJ2-7; no clear D. The CDR3 contains 12 residues. V was clipped by 0 bases and J by 6 bases, with 7 bases between them. From germline, CDR1 is SGDLS and CDR2 YYNGEE. The CDR3 here is CASSVGVGEQYF. The CDR3 DNA sequence: TGTGCCAGCAGCGTAGGCGTGGGCGAGCAGTACTTC.

The rearrangement joins TRBV25-1 to TRBJ1-4; 7 positions match TRBD1. CDR1 MGHDK and CDR2 SYGVNS come from the germline V gene. CDR3 size: 14 residues. V was clipped by 4 bases and J by 8 bases; unmatched bases: 7. The CDR3 is CASSGAGGGEKLFF. CDR3 DNA sequence: TGTGCCAGCAGTGGGGCAGGGGGTGGAGAAAAACTGTTTTTT. Full variable domain (remainder filled in from reference TRBV25-1 and TRBJ1-4): EADIYQTPRYLVIGTGKKITLECSQTMGHDKMYWYQQDPGMELHLIHYSYGVNSTEKGDLSSESTVSRIRTEHFPLTLESARPSHTSQYLCASSGAGGGEKLFFGSGTQLSVL.

This chain joins TRBV28 and TRBJ2-1; D is perhaps TRBD1 (5 bases). The length of the CDR3 is 16 residues. The germline V gene has CDR1 MDHEN and CDR2 SYDVKM. V was shortened by 5 bases and J by 0 bases, with 14 bases between the two germline ends. CDR3 in amino acids: CASSASTAHSYNEQFF. For the CDR3, the DNA is TGTGCCAGCAGTGCCTCGACAGCGCACTCCTACAATGAGCAGTTCTTC.

The CDR3 region has the DNA TGTGCCAGCTCACCACTAGGGGCGGACACCGGGGAGCTGTTTTTT. Its translation is CASSPLGADTGELFF. The chain has TRBV18 and TRBJ2-2; D perhaps matches TRBD1 (5 bases). Trimming took off 1 base at V and 3 bases at J, with 9 bases between the two ends. Germline values: CDR1 KGHSH, CDR2 LQKENI. The CDR3 runs 15 residues.

The table lists this clone with a few counts. The rearrangement joins TRBV6-4 to TRBJ2-1; TRBD2 agrees at 13 bases. J was trimmed by 4 bases and V by 5 bases; bases with no gene match: 5. Germline CDR1 is MRHNA and CDR2 is SNTAGT. The CDR3 sequence is 16 residues long. This CDR3 reads CASSHTSGGGYNEQFF. In DNA form, the CDR3 reads TGTGCCAGCAGTCATACTAGCGGGGGGGGTTACAATGAGCAGTTCTTC.

J is TRBJ2-3 and V is TRBV7-3, with D maybe TRBD2 (6 bases). V shed 5 bases and J shed 3 bases, with 12 bases lying between them. This CDR3 contains 14 residues. Germline assignment: CDR1 SGHTA and CDR2 FQGTGA. DNA of the CDR3: TGTGCCAGCAGCCCGGGGGTACTAACAGATACGCAGTATTTT. It translates to CASSPGVLTDTQYF.

The V and J genes are TRBV7-9 and TRBJ1-2, with 7 bases that match TRBD1. The CDR3 spans 12 residues. Germline values: CDR1 SEHNR, CDR2 FQNEAQ (reference sequence). V lost 6 bases and J lost 3; bases outside the gene matches: 1. This CDR3 is CASSQGDYGYTF. The CDR3, as DNA: TGTGCCAGCAGTCAGGGGGACTATGGCTACACCTTC.

The chain uses TRBV27 and TRBJ2-5, with D perhaps assigned TRBD1 or TRBD2 (5 bases each). The CDR3 is 14 amino acids. CDR1 MNHEY and CDR2 SMNVEV come from the germline V gene (reference sequence). The V and J ends lost 2 bases and 5 bases respectively, with 12 bases between them. The CDR3 region is CASSLGTIGETQYF. The DNA for the CDR3 is TGTGCCAGCAGTTTAGGGACCATAGGGGAGACCCAGTACTTC.

This sequence joins TRBV6-5 and TRBJ2-2; D assignment may be TRBD1 or TRBD2 (6 bases each). The germline V and J ends were trimmed by 6 bases and 6 bases, with 17 bases remaining between them. Per the germline V gene, CDR1 is MNHEY and CDR2 is SVGAGI. The CDR3 loop spans 15 amino acids. The CDR3 region has the DNA TGTGCCAGCAGCTTATCTTCGAGGGGGGCCGGGGAGCTGTTTTTT. It encodes CASSLSSRGAGELFF.